The text below deals with one TCR beta chain. No antigen is known for it. These data belong to a study of human versus mouse CDR3 diversity and MHC coevolution. Background on the study: Reported immunoSEQ sensitivity was one in 200,000 T cells, with reduced amplification bias. Study results and limitations: Mice had fewer CDR3 deletions and insertions than humans on average. Most of the three human donors had the lowest clonal inequality.

Per the germline V gene, CDR1 is LNHNV and CDR2 is YYDKDF (reference sequence). V was clipped by 6 bases and J by 2 bases; unmatched bases: 18. The CDR3 sequence is 20 residues long. Method: immunoSEQ multiplex PCR; TCRdb's copy keeps in-frame clones and lacks some. The sample lists about 77,000 clones; about 90% were seen once. The sequence derives from a person aged 30 to 70 in good health. Specimen: naive CD4+ T cells from blood. Subset given: CD45RO-negative CD62L-positive naive CD4 T cells. The chain employs TRBV15 and TRBJ2-3, with 12 positions matching TRBD2. The CDR3 sequence: CATSSLGVLWTSGITDTQYF. The DNA of the CDR3 is TGTGCCACCAGTTCATTGGGGGTCCTCTGGACTAGCGGGATCACAGATACGCAGTATTTT.